Listed here are 21 T cell receptor beta chains from one sample, sequenced in a study of blood T cells in healthy people across ages. Together with a sample-barcoded 5' primer, a J-beta primer mix was included in a second PCR lasting about 7 to 11 cycles. TCRdb re-derived calls from the 5' RACE reads in MiXCR, one entry per CDR3 protein. This table holds over a million distinct CDR3 sequences, approximately 63% found once. Sample: blood. These receptors were collected from a young man in good health.

V gene TRBV12-3 or TRBV12-4 combines with J gene TRBJ2-3; D gene uncertain. Deletions cut 3 bases from V and 5 bases from J, with 12 bases between. The CDR3 contains 14 residues. CDR3: CASSFGTGLDTQYF. In DNA, the CDR3 is TGTGCCAGCAGTTTCGGAACGGGCCTAGATACGCAGTATTTT.

CDR3 in DNA: TGCGCCAGCAGCCCAGGGACCAGAGAGCAGTTCTTC. Amino acid sequence: CASSPGTREQFF. This rearrangement joins TRBV4-1 to TRBJ2-1; perhaps D is TRBD1 or TRBD2 (5 bases each). The CDR3 length is 12 residues. CDR1 is MGHRA, CDR2 YSYEKL, per germline. V shed 4 bases and J shed 10 bases, with 11 bases lying between them.

This chain joins TRBV29-1 and TRBJ2-1; the match to TRBD2 covers 13 bases. Unmatched junction bases numbered 7, after V lost 8 bases and J lost 6 bases. Germline V gene sequence: CDR1 SQVTM, CDR2 ANQGSEA. The CDR3 sequence is 14 residues long. For the CDR3, the DNA is TGCAGCTCTTACGGGACTAGCGGGACCAATGAGCAGTTCTTC. Encoded protein: CSSYGTSGTNEQFF.

This chain joins TRBV5-1 and TRBJ2-7; D possibly uses TRBD1 or TRBD2 (5 bases each). Trimming removed 1 base at V and 2 bases at J, with 13 bases between. Germline V gene lookup returns CDR1 SGHRS and CDR2 YFSETQ. This CDR3 spans 15 amino acids. CDR3 DNA sequence: TGCGCCAGCAGCTTGTCAGGGAGTGGGGCCTACGAGCAGTACTTC. Translated, it gives CASSLSGSGAYEQYF.

This sequence joins TRBV4-3 and TRBJ1-1; tentatively, D is TRBD1 (6 bases). CDR1 is LGHNA, CDR2 YSLEER, per germline. The CDR3 is 14 amino acids. The V and J ends lost 0 bases and 6 bases respectively, with 11 bases between them. In nucleotides, the CDR3 is TGCGCCAGCAGCCAAGATTCGGGGGCGTCTGAAGCTTTCTTT. Amino acids: CASSQDSGASEAFF.

This chain links TRBV21-1 with TRBJ1-6. TRBV21-1 is a pseudogene. This CDR3 is built from 19 residues. Here the CDR3 DNA reads TGTGCCAGCATTAAATCGGGCAGACCGAACAGCTCCTATAATTCACCCCTCCACTTT. It specifies CASIKSGRPNSSYNSPLHF.

The chain has TRBV29-1 and TRBJ2-7, with D hard to call. CDR3 length equals 13 residues. CDR1 is SQVTM and CDR2 is ANQGSEA in the germline V gene. V gave up 0 bases and J gave up 1 base, with 7 bases separating them. CDR3 sequence: CSVEDVGSYEQYF. The CDR3 DNA follows: TGCAGCGTTGAAGATGTCGGGTCCTACGAGCAGTACTTC.

The chain uses TRBV7-9 and TRBJ1-2; TRBD1 aligns across 7 bases. V shed 3 bases, J shed 6 bases, and the junction held 10 bases outside the gene matches. This CDR3 is 15 amino acids long. Germline assignment: CDR1 SEHNR and CDR2 FQNEAQ (reference sequence). As DNA, the CDR3 is TGTGCCAGCAGCTTTATAGACAGGGTAATAGATGGCTACACCTTC. Amino acids: CASSFIDRVIDGYTF.

This chain connects TRBV20-1 to TRBJ2-3, with 8 bases matching TRBD2. The junction had 7 bases not matched to a gene; V was cut back by 3 bases and J by 2 bases. This CDR3 contains 15 residues. Germline CDR1 and CDR2: DFQATT and SNEGSKA (reference sequence). CDR3 region: CSARILAENTDTQYF. For the CDR3, the DNA is TGCAGTGCTAGGATACTAGCGGAAAACACAGATACGCAGTATTTT.

CDR3 DNA: TGTGCCAGCAGTCTTGGGACTAGCGCTCCAGATACGCAGTATTTT. Its translation is CASSLGTSAPDTQYF. This chain uses TRBV6-6 with TRBJ2-3, with 10 bases aligning to TRBD2. The V gene end was trimmed by 5 bases and the J gene end by 4 bases; junction bases not matched to a gene: 6. The CDR3 spans 15 residues. Germline CDR1 and CDR2: MNHNY and SVGAGI (reference sequence).

This clonotype was found a few times. This sequence joins TRBV10-3 and TRBJ2-5; D may be TRBD2 (6 bases). CDR1 ENHRY and CDR2 SYGVKD come from the germline V gene. The CDR3 runs 17 residues. V lost 0 bases and J 2 bases, leaving 16 bases between the germline ends. CDR3 amino acids: CAISESPGAAGQETQYF. DNA of the CDR3: TGTGCCATCAGTGAGTCCCCCGGGGCAGCGGGTCAAGAGACCCAGTACTTC.

This sequence joins TRBV7-8 and TRBJ1-1, with D unresolved. V was cut by 5 bases and J by 3 bases, with 13 bases left in between. This CDR3 comprises 14 residues. Germline-derived CDR1 and CDR2 are SGHVS and FQNEAQ. The CDR3 DNA follows: TGTGCCAGCAGCCACTTCACAGAACACACTGAAGCTTTCTTT. Its protein product is CASSHFTEHTEAFF.

The genes are TRBV20-1 and TRBJ2-7, with D possibly being TRBD2 (6 bases). The J call is in doubt because the DNA end fits TRBJ2-5 better. The length of the CDR3 is 15 residues. Germline loops: CDR1 DFQATT, CDR2 SNEGSKA (reference sequence). The CDR3 DNA follows: TGCAGTGCTAGCCCACCACTAGCAAGCCAAGAGACCCAGTACTTC. Residues: CSASPPLASQETQYF.

V and J are TRBV29-1 and TRBJ2-3, with 9 positions matching TRBD1. The CDR3 is 14 amino acids. Germline lookup yields CDR1 SQVTM and CDR2 ANQGSEA. V lost 7 bases, J lost 0 bases, and 5 bases stayed unmatched. The CDR3 region has the DNA TGCAGCGCAGATGGACAGGGGAGCACAGATACGCAGTATTTT. It translates to CSADGQGSTDTQYF.

In its sample, this clonotype was seen a few times. The V and J genes are TRBV28 and TRBJ2-4; 8 positions agree with TRBD2. Germline V gene lookup returns CDR1 MDHEN and CDR2 SYDVKM. The CDR3 covers 14 residues. The ends lost 6 bases at V and 13 bases at J; junction bases unmatched: 14. CDR3 protein: CASRLDPGTSEQYF. CDR3 nucleotides: TGTGCCAGCAGGCTTGACCCCGGGACTAGTGAGCAGTACTTC.

This clonotype was found once. This sequence joins TRBV20-1 and TRBJ1-1; D gene uncertain. The CDR3 totals 13 residues. Germline V lookup: CDR1 DFQATT, CDR2 SNEGSKA (reference sequence). Trimming cost V 0 bases and J 8 bases, with 13 bases left between them. DNA for the CDR3: TGCAGTGCTAGAGATCCGGGGTCCGGAGAAGCTTTCTTT. The encoded protein is CSARDPGSGEAFF.

J is TRBJ2-1 and V is TRBV7-9; D is unclear. Between the trimmed V and J ends, which lost 11 bases and 8 bases, there was a span of 16 bases. This CDR3 spans 12 amino acids. Germline CDR1 and CDR2: SEHNR and FQNEAQ (reference sequence). CDR3 DNA: TGTGCCGCCCCGGGCCACGGCGATGAGCAGTTCTTC. Translating gives CAAPGHGDEQFF.

This clonotype was observed a single time. This sequence joins TRBV10-2 and TRBJ1-2, with D possibly TRBD1 on 6 matching bases. The CDR3 consists of 15 residues. The germline V gene has CDR1 WSHSY and CDR2 SAAADI. V lost 6 bases to trimming and J lost 6 bases, with 20 bases between them. CDR3: CASSSLGGGANGYTF. In nucleotides, the CDR3 is TGCGCCAGCAGCTCTTTAGGGGGAGGGGCTAATGGCTACACCTTC.

V gene TRBV6-1 combines with J gene TRBJ2-1, with D possibly being TRBD1 or TRBD2 (6 bases each). CDR3 length: 17 residues. Trimming shortened V by 7 bases and J by 7 bases, and 26 bases separated the two germline ends. CDR1 and CDR2 (germline): MNHNS, SASEGT. The CDR3 DNA follows: TGTGCCAGCAATCAAAACAAAGCCGACAGGAGGGGGAATGAGCAGTTCTTC. It yields the protein CASNQNKADRRGNEQFF.

This clonotype was picked up a small number of times. The genes are TRBV6-4 and TRBJ2-1; possibly TRBD1 for D (5 bases). V lost 5 bases, J lost 9 bases, and 17 bases lay in between. Germline CDR1 reads MRHNA; CDR2 reads SNTAGT. The CDR3 extends over 14 amino acids. The CDR3 DNA reads TGTGCCAGCAGTAGTGACGCCCAGGGTAGTGAGCAGTTCTTC. Protein: CASSSDAQGSEQFF.

V usage is TRBV30 and J usage is TRBJ2-2, with 11 bases aligning to TRBD2. This CDR3 is built from 17 residues. Unmatched junction bases numbered 7, after V lost 0 bases and J lost 4 bases. Per germline, CDR1 GTSNPN and CDR2 SVGIG (reference sequence). CDR3 in DNA: TGTGCCTGGAGTGTGGTAGCGGGAGGGCCGGGCACCGGGGAGCTGTTTTTT. This sequence encodes CAWSVVAGGPGTGELFF.